These 23 T cell receptor beta chains were sequenced from one sample in a study of OX40 agonist ivuxolimab in advanced cancers. TCRdb's table, derived via immunoSEQ multiplex PCR, lists solely in-frame clones and lacks some. The data show 70,000 to 95,000 clones, with roughly 94% seen just once and about 10% held by the top ten. The source material was CD4+ or CD8+ T cells sorted from blood, sampled in a trial of the OX40 agonist ivuxolimab. The receptor source for this set is an adult with an advanced solid tumor such as melanoma, head and neck, liver or kidney cancer.

V is TRBV15 and J is TRBJ1-5; TRBD1 is a possible D gene (6 bases). CDR1 is LNHNV and CDR2 is YYDKDF in the germline V gene (reference sequence). This CDR3 comprises 15 residues. The V and J ends lost 8 bases and 4 bases respectively, with 18 bases between them. CDR3 loop: CATGGGTGFNQPQHF. The DNA of the CDR3 is TGTGCCACCGGGGGTGGCACAGGGTTTAATCAGCCCCAGCATTTT.

The J gene is TRBJ2-5, the V gene TRBV6-5, with D maybe TRBD2 (5 bases). The end of the DNA fits TRBJ2-7 better, so the J call may be wrong. This CDR3 contains 13 residues. Germline V gene lookup returns CDR1 MNHEY and CDR2 SVGAGI. The DNA of the CDR3 is TGTGCCAGCAGTTTCGATGGACTCTACGAGCAGTACTTC. It translates to CASSFDGLYEQYF.

V gene TRBV28 combines with J gene TRBJ2-1; 8 positions agree with TRBD2. CDR3 length equals 15 residues. Germline-derived CDR1 and CDR2 are MDHEN and SYDVKM. Losses at the gene ends were 6 bases for V and 6 bases for J; bases not matched to a gene: 10. CDR3 DNA: TGTGCCAGCAGCTACCGCGGACTAGCCTCCAATGAGCAGTTCTTC. Its protein product is CASSYRGLASNEQFF.

V and J are TRBV5-8 and TRBJ2-4; either TRBD1 or TRBD2 may fit D (5 bases each). The CDR3 sequence is 16 residues long. From germline, CDR1 is SGHTS and CDR2 YDEGEE. V lost 4 bases and J 1 base, leaving 15 bases between the germline ends. CDR3 coding DNA: TGTGCCAGCAGCCTAGGGACCTCTGGGGCCAAAAACATTCAGTACTTC. Translating gives CASSLGTSGAKNIQYF. The full variable domain, with the rest looked up from reference TRBV5-8 and TRBJ2-4, is EAGVTQSPTHLIKTRGQQATLRCSPISGHTSVYWYQQALGLGLQFLLWYDEGEERNRGNFPPRFSGRQFPNYSSELNVNALELEDSALYLCASSLGTSGAKNIQYFGAGTRLSVL.

CDR3 sequence reads: CASSLAGEASYNEQFF. CDR3 in DNA: TGTGCCAGCAGCTTAGCTGGAGAGGCCTCCTACAATGAGCAGTTCTTC. The chain recombines TRBV7-3 with TRBJ2-1; no definite D call. This CDR3 spans 16 amino acids. V gave up 2 bases and J gave up 0 bases, with 11 bases separating them. The germline CDR1 and CDR2 sequences are SGHTA and FQGTGA.

The chain employs TRBV6-5 and TRBJ2-1, with D unclear. CDR1 is MNHEY, CDR2 SVGAGI, per germline. V was shortened by 6 bases and J by 3 bases, with 15 bases between the two germline ends. The CDR3 is 15 amino acids. The CDR3 loop reads CASSRYRSSYNEQFF. The CDR3 DNA is TGTGCCAGCAGCCGATATCGGTCCAGCTACAATGAGCAGTTCTTC.

The rearrangement joins TRBV15 to TRBJ2-1, with 10 bases aligning to TRBD2. With 7 bases clipped from V and 10 bases from J, the junction kept 13 bases outside the gene matches. The length of the CDR3 is 15 residues. The V gene's germline CDR1 is LNHNV and CDR2 YYDKDF (reference sequence). Here the CDR3 DNA reads TGTGCCACCACCCCCCAGCGGGGGGGCGGGGGGGAGCAGTTCTTC. It specifies CATTPQRGGGGEQFF.

V and J are TRBV7-8 and TRBJ2-1, with 10 bases matching TRBD1. The germline V gene encodes CDR1 SGHVS and CDR2 FQNEAQ. The CDR3 contains 15 residues. The trim removed 3 bases at V and 6 bases at J, leaving 5 bases unmatched. The CDR3 region has the DNA TGTGCCAGCAGCTTTACCGGGACAGGGGTCAATGAGCAGTTCTTC. It translates to CASSFTGTGVNEQFF.

The chain recombines TRBV19 with TRBJ2-1; 12 bases map to TRBD2. J was trimmed by 6 bases and V by 7 bases; bases with no gene match: 7. Germline lookup yields CDR1 LNHDA and CDR2 SQIVND (reference sequence). The CDR3 is 15 residues long. CDR3 residues: CASTYTSGGLNEQFF. CDR3 DNA sequence: TGTGCCAGTACCTATACTAGCGGGGGGCTCAATGAGCAGTTCTTC.

The genes are TRBV5-6 and TRBJ1-3; unclear D gene. Germline loops: CDR1 SGHDT, CDR2 YYEEEE. The CDR3 length is 14 residues. V gave up 2 bases and J gave up 3 bases, with 9 bases separating them. DNA for the CDR3: TGTGCCAGCAGCTTTCGGACCGATGGAAACACCATATATTTT. Protein: CASSFRTDGNTIYF.

J is TRBJ2-1 and V is TRBV11-2; D ambiguous. CDR1 and CDR2 (germline): SGHAT, FQNNGV. This CDR3 contains 13 residues. Between the trimmed V and J ends, which lost 5 bases and 4 bases, there was a span of 9 bases. Written as DNA, the CDR3 is TGTGCCAGCAGCCATACTGGTTACAATGAGCAGTTCTTC. Its translation: CASSHTGYNEQFF.

This clone appeared a single time. This rearrangement joins TRBV19 to TRBJ1-1; D gene ambiguous. Germline V CDR1 and CDR2: LNHDA, SQIVND (reference sequence). This CDR3 is built from 14 residues. Trimming took off 6 bases at V and 1 base at J, with 12 bases between the two ends. The CDR3 region has the DNA TGTGCCAGTAGGCCTATTTACGGGAACACTGAAGCTTTCTTT. Translating gives CASRPIYGNTEAFF.

The CDR3 DNA reads TGTGCCAGCAGTCAACAGGGGGAGCAGTACTTC. Its protein is CASSQQGEQYF. The chain links TRBV27 to TRBJ2-7; 7 positions match TRBD1. Germline V gives CDR1 MNHEY, CDR2 SMNVEV (reference sequence). Unmatched junction bases numbered 2, after V lost 5 bases and J lost 7 bases. The CDR3 totals 11 residues.

The CDR3 region is CASSTQVQEGEQYF. CDR3 nucleotide sequence: TGTGCCAGCAGCACACAGGTCCAGGAGGGCGAGCAGTACTTC. The chain couples TRBV5-4 to TRBJ2-7; D may be TRBD2 (6 bases). This CDR3 is 14 amino acids long. CDR1 and CDR2 (germline): SGHNT, YYREEE (reference sequence). Trimming cost V 4 bases and J 6 bases, with 17 bases left between them.

This clone has only one observation. The chain combines TRBV7-2 with TRBJ2-7; maybe TRBD2 (6 bases). Germline lookup yields CDR1 SGHTA and CDR2 FQGNSA. This CDR3 contains 14 residues. V was shortened by 5 bases and J by 4 bases, with 15 bases between the two germline ends. The CDR3 DNA reads as TGTGCCAGCAGCGATTTCGGGGGAGGTTACGAGCAGTACTTC. Encoded protein: CASSDFGGGYEQYF.

The chain recombines TRBV10-3 with TRBJ2-7, with D tentatively TRBD1 (6 bases). The CDR3 sequence is 16 residues long. From germline, CDR1 is ENHRY and CDR2 SYGVKD. Trimming removed 3 bases from V and 2 bases from J, with 17 bases in between. The CDR3, as DNA: TGTGCCATCAGTGACACAGGGACCCCCGGCACCTACGAGCAGTACTTC. Translated: CAISDTGTPGTYEQYF.

The gene calls are TRBV14 and TRBJ2-5; 7 bases line up with TRBD2. J lost 2 bases, V lost 2 bases, and 11 bases had no gene match. Per the germline V gene, CDR1 is SGHDN and CDR2 is FVKESK. The CDR3 runs 17 residues. The CDR3 sequence is CASSQWQLVGGQETQYF. The DNA of the CDR3 is TGTGCCAGCAGCCAATGGCAGTTGGTGGGAGGGCAAGAGACCCAGTACTTC.

This chain connects TRBV13 to TRBJ1-1, with 8 bases that match TRBD1. CDR3 length equals 14 residues. The germline CDR1 and CDR2 sequences are PRHDT and FYEKMQ (reference sequence). The trim removed 6 bases at V and 11 bases at J, leaving 14 bases unmatched. The CDR3 is CASSSDREIFEAFF. CDR3 DNA sequence: TGTGCCAGCAGTTCGGACAGGGAGATTTTTGAGGCTTTCTTT.

This clone was detected once. The chain combines TRBV19 with TRBJ2-3; the D is unclear. Trimming took 3 bases from V and 2 from J, leaving 12 bases between them. The length of the CDR3 is 15 residues. CDR1 LNHDA and CDR2 SQIVND come from the germline V gene (reference sequence). In nucleotides, the CDR3 is TGTGCCAGTAGTATTGGCCAGTATAACACAGATACGCAGTATTTT. Its protein is CASSIGQYNTDTQYF.

This clone was counted at least ten times. The J gene is TRBJ2-1, the V gene TRBV7-9; D gene ambiguous. Looked up from germline, CDR1 is SEHNR and CDR2 is FQNEAQ (reference sequence). V gave up 2 bases and J gave up 2 bases, with 10 bases separating them. The CDR3 runs 15 residues. As DNA, the CDR3 is TGTGCCAGCAGCTTAACGTACAGAACCTACAATGAGCAGTTCTTC. Encoded protein: CASSLTYRTYNEQFF.

The chain uses TRBV7-9 and TRBJ1-2; 7 nucleotides match TRBD1. In germline, CDR1 is SEHNR, CDR2 FQNEAQ (reference sequence). V was pared by 4 bases and J by 4 bases, with 6 bases of the junction left unmatched. The CDR3 totals 14 residues. CDR3 sequence: CASSSTGSSYGYTF. Here the CDR3 DNA reads TGTGCCAGCAGCTCGACAGGGTCAAGCTATGGCTACACCTTC.

This chain connects TRBV4-1 to TRBJ2-1; D call uncertain. Trimming took off 1 base at V and 5 bases at J, with 9 bases between the two ends. CDR1 MGHRA and CDR2 YSYEKL come from the germline V gene. The CDR3 contains 14 residues. In DNA form, the CDR3 reads TGCGCCAGCAGCCAAGTTTCGACGGACAATGAGCAGTTCTTC. Translating gives CASSQVSTDNEQFF.

The CDR3 sequence is CASSIGLEQFF. CDR3 DNA sequence: TGTGCCAGTAGTATCGGCTTGGAGCAGTTCTTC. This rearrangement joins TRBV19 to TRBJ2-1, with unresolved D. The CDR3 extends over 11 amino acids. The V and J ends lost 3 bases and 10 bases respectively, with 7 bases between them. Germline V gives CDR1 LNHDA, CDR2 SQIVND (reference sequence).